Each of the 28 T cell receptor beta chains below was sequenced from the same sample in a study of blood T cells in healthy people across ages. A J-beta primer mix and a sample-barcoded 5' primer were used in a second PCR of about 7 to 12 cycles. TCRdb reprocessed the 5' RACE reads via MiXCR and lists one record per CDR3 protein. The data hold roughly 800,000 distinct CDR3 sequences, with 55% to 70% observed a single time. The source material was blood. All receptors come from a man aged 25-45 years in good health.

CDR3 coding DNA: TGCAGCGTTGAGACAGGGCGCACAGATACGCAGTATTTT. It translates to CSVETGRTDTQYF. This chain connects TRBV29-1 to TRBJ2-3, with 7 bases lining up with TRBD1. The CDR3 has 13 amino acids. In germline, CDR1 is SQVTM, CDR2 ANQGSEA. V gave up 3 bases and J gave up 1 base; unmatched junction bases: 1.

The rearrangement joins TRBV6-2 or TRBV6-3 to TRBJ2-3, with 8 bases identical to TRBD2. CDR3 length: 16 amino acids. Per the germline V gene, CDR1 is MNHEY and CDR2 is SVGEGT. The junction had 10 bases not matched to a gene; V was cut back by 4 bases and J by 4 bases. CDR3 DNA: TGTGCCAGCAGTTCGGGAGCGGGAGATGGTGCAGATACGCAGTATTTT. Amino acid sequence: CASSSGAGDGADTQYF.

J is TRBJ1-1 and V is TRBV10-3, with a possible D match to TRBD1 (5 bases). V lost 7 bases, J lost 2 bases, and 14 bases lay in between. This CDR3 contains 14 residues. Germline V lookup: CDR1 ENHRY, CDR2 SYGVKD. This CDR3 is CAIKAVGANTEAFF. For the CDR3, the DNA is TGTGCCATCAAAGCGGTAGGGGCCAACACTGAAGCTTTCTTT.

This clonotype was seen a handful of times. The chain joins TRBV13 to TRBJ2-1; D is tentatively TRBD1 or TRBD2 (5 bases each). Germline V gives CDR1 PRHDT, CDR2 FYEKMQ (reference sequence). V was trimmed by 9 bases and J by 10 bases, leaving 22 bases between them. The CDR3 contains 14 residues. The CDR3 coding sequence is TGTGCCAGTAGATCATCGGGACCCGTCATCGAGCAGTTCTTC. It translates to CASRSSGPVIEQFF.

V gene TRBV12-3 or TRBV12-4 combines with J gene TRBJ2-1; either TRBD1 or TRBD2 may fit D (5 bases each). The CDR3 spans 14 residues. Trimming took off 3 bases at V and 5 bases at J, with 11 bases between the two ends. The CDR3 sequence is CASSLMGPNNEQFF. CDR3 in DNA: TGTGCCAGCAGTTTGATGGGACCCAACAATGAGCAGTTCTTC.

V usage is TRBV12-3 or TRBV12-4 and J usage is TRBJ2-1, with D perhaps matching TRBD2 (6 bases). V lost 7 bases, J lost 14 bases, and 18 bases lay in between. The CDR3 is 12 residues long. CDR3 loop: CASNTTPGLKFF. The CDR3 nucleotides are TGTGCCAGCAACACAACCCCGGGACTGAAGTTCTTC.

This clonotype has a handful of counts. CDR3: CAISDRDRVPNQPQHF. Here the CDR3 DNA reads TGTGCCATCAGCGATCGGGACAGGGTCCCAAATCAGCCCCAGCATTTT. The chain is built from TRBV10-3 and TRBJ1-5; the match to TRBD1 covers 9 bases. Germline CDR1 and CDR2: ENHRY and SYGVKD. V lost 6 bases to trimming and J lost 4 bases; unmatched junction nucleotides: 10. The CDR3 consists of 16 residues.

This clonotype turned up a few times. DNA of the CDR3: TGTGCCAGCAGCCAAGGTTCCCAGCGGGAGACCCAGTACTTC. As protein: CASSQGSQRETQYF. The rearrangement uses TRBV4-2 and TRBJ2-5, with a tentative D call TRBD2 (5 bases). The CDR3 is 14 residues long. The V gene's germline CDR1 is LGHNA and CDR2 YNFKEQ. Trimming left V 1 base short and J 5 bases short, with 11 bases between.

The chain uses TRBV18 and TRBJ1-5; D call uncertain. Trimming removed 2 bases from V and 7 bases from J, with 9 bases in between. Germline lookup yields CDR1 KGHSH and CDR2 LQKENI. The CDR3 extends over 13 amino acids. The DNA for the CDR3 is TGTGCCAGCTCACCAGGAGGGTGGCAGCCCCAGCATTTT. This encodes CASSPGGWQPQHF.

J is TRBJ2-4 and V is TRBV14; 9 bases align to TRBD1. Trimming at V came to 1 base and at J to 14 bases, leaving 3 bases not matched to a gene. Germline CDR1 and CDR2: SGHDN and FVKESK. The CDR3 runs 12 residues. The DNA for the CDR3 is TGTGCCAGCAGCCAAGGAAGGGACAGGGAGTACTTC. Its protein product is CASSQGRDREYF.

This clonotype appeared a few times. J is TRBJ2-5 and V is TRBV6-2 or TRBV6-3, with D maybe TRBD2 (5 bases). The CDR3 length is 12 residues. Germline values: CDR1 MNHEY, CDR2 SVGEGT. With 7 bases removed from V and 3 bases from J, the gap between germline ends came to 9 bases. The chain's CDR3 is CASKRGEETQYF. CDR3 in DNA: TGTGCCAGCAAACGGGGAGAAGAGACCCAGTACTTC.

The chain employs TRBV27 and TRBJ1-1, with D unclear. This CDR3 contains 13 residues. Germline V gene sequence: CDR1 MNHEY, CDR2 SMNVEV (reference sequence). Trimming shortened V by 5 bases and J by 1 base, and 8 bases separated the two germline ends. The CDR3 DNA sequence: TGTGCCAGCAGTGGTCTCGGGAACACTGAAGCTTTCTTT. Protein sequence: CASSGLGNTEAFF.

This sequence joins TRBV27 and TRBJ2-7; 9 bases line up with TRBD1. The CDR3 totals 14 residues. Germline V gene data show CDR1 as MNHEY and CDR2 as SMNVEV (reference sequence). The V gene end was trimmed by 6 bases and the J gene end by 5 bases; junction bases not matched to a gene: 8. The DNA for the CDR3 is TGTGCCAGCAGCTGGACAGGGGTTTTTAACGAGCAGTACTTC. Translating gives CASSWTGVFNEQYF.

This clonotype showed up just a few times. J is TRBJ2-1 and V is TRBV4-2, with D uncertain. V gave up 2 bases and J gave up 9 bases, with 8 bases separating them. Germline V gene lookup returns CDR1 LGHNA and CDR2 YNFKEQ. The CDR3 sequence is 12 residues long. CDR3 amino acids: CASSQRPGEQFF. CDR3 sequence (DNA): TGTGCCAGCAGCCAACGTCCGGGTGAGCAGTTCTTC.

The V gene is TRBV20-1, the J gene TRBJ2-7; the D gene is possibly TRBD1 (5 bases). V lost 5 bases and J 0 bases, leaving 14 bases between the germline ends. The CDR3 consists of 14 residues. Germline V gives CDR1 DFQATT, CDR2 SNEGSKA (reference sequence). DNA for the CDR3: TGCAGTGCTGCTGATTGGGGCAACTCCTACGAGCAGTACTTC. This codes for CSAADWGNSYEQYF.

A few counts support this clonotype. The J gene is TRBJ1-2, the V gene TRBV7-9, with D unresolved. V lost 3 bases to trimming and J lost 8 bases, with 7 bases between them. Per germline, CDR1 SEHNR and CDR2 FQNEAQ (reference sequence). The CDR3 consists of 11 residues. The CDR3 protein is CASSFFGGYTF. The CDR3, as DNA: TGTGCCAGCAGCTTCTTCGGGGGCTACACCTTC.

The chain links TRBV20-1 to TRBJ2-5; D gene unclear. This CDR3 region has 14 residues. CDR1 is DFQATT and CDR2 is SNEGSKA in the germline V gene (reference sequence). V dropped 5 bases and J dropped 5 bases, with 18 bases sitting between them. Here the CDR3 DNA reads TGCAGTGCTGGTTTGAGCCGCCGGATCGAGACCCAGTACTTC. Translating gives CSAGLSRRIETQYF.

This chain links TRBV30 with TRBJ2-5, with a weak D call TRBD2 (7 bases). The DNA end favors TRBJ2-7, so the J call may be wrong. The CDR3 loop spans 15 amino acids. Per germline, CDR1 GTSNPN and CDR2 SVGIG (reference sequence). The CDR3 bases are TGTGCCTGGAGTGTTAAACAAACAGGGAGGGTCGAGCAGTACTTC. It codes for CAWSVKQTGRVEQYF.

The rearrangement joins TRBV11-2 to TRBJ2-7; TRBD2 aligns across 7 bases. The length of the CDR3 is 15 residues. The germline V gene encodes CDR1 SGHAT and CDR2 FQNNGV. V dropped 3 bases and J dropped 0; count of bases not matched to a gene: 5. The CDR3 region is CASSLFRGVSYEQYF. The CDR3, as DNA: TGTGCCAGCAGCTTGTTCCGGGGGGTCTCCTACGAGCAGTACTTC.

The sample holds many counts of this clonotype. This chain links TRBV7-2 with TRBJ2-1, with 7 bases identical to TRBD2. CDR1 and CDR2 (germline): SGHTA, FQGNSA. With V trimmed by 5 bases and J by 3 bases, 7 bases remained unmatched. The CDR3 contains 15 residues. DNA for the CDR3: TGTGCCAGCAGCGAACACTCTAGCGGCTACAATGAGCAGTTCTTC. This gives the protein CASSEHSSGYNEQFF.

The chain combines TRBV7-6 with TRBJ2-1; unclear D gene. The V and J ends lost 4 bases and 2 bases respectively, with 6 bases between them. Germline V CDR1 and CDR2: SGHVS, FNYEAQ. This CDR3 has 13 amino acids. The CDR3 DNA follows: TGTGCCAGCAGCTCACAGACCTACAATGAGCAGTTCTTC. This encodes CASSSQTYNEQFF.

This chain uses TRBV3-1 with TRBJ2-7; 7 nucleotides line up with TRBD1. Germline V gives CDR1 LGHDT, CDR2 YNNKEL (reference sequence). The CDR3 has 15 residues. Trimming at V came to 0 bases and at J to 7 bases, leaving 9 bases not matched to a gene. This CDR3 reads CASSQDRDSYSEQYF. The CDR3 DNA follows: TGTGCCAGCAGCCAAGATCGGGACAGCTACTCAGAGCAGTACTTC.

This clonotype showed up just a few times. The chain has TRBV13 and TRBJ2-7, with a tentative D call TRBD1 (5 bases). V dropped 3 bases and J dropped 1 base, with 13 bases sitting between them. There are 15 residues in the CDR3. The germline V gene encodes CDR1 PRHDT and CDR2 FYEKMQ (reference sequence). CDR3 region: CASSFSSTGSYEQYF. In DNA, the CDR3 is TGTGCCAGCAGCTTTTCTTCTACAGGATCCTACGAGCAGTACTTC. The full variable domain, rest sourced from reference TRBV13 and TRBJ2-7, is AAGVIQSPRHLIKEKRETATLKCYPIPRHDTVYWYQQGPGQDPQFLISFYEKMQSDKGSIPDRFSAQQFSDYHSELNMSSLELGDSALYFCASSFSSTGSYEQYFGPGTRLTVT.

This clonotype has just a few counts. The V gene is TRBV10-3, the J gene TRBJ2-5; no firm D call. The CDR3 is 13 residues long. Germline CDR1 ENHRY, CDR2 SYGVKD. V shed 2 bases and J shed 5 bases, with 9 bases lying between them. CDR3 nucleotide sequence: TGTGCCATCAGTGAGCCCGGTGGGGAGACCCAGTACTTC. This sequence encodes CAISEPGGETQYF.

A few counts support this clonotype. This rearrangement joins TRBV20-1 to TRBJ2-3; 8 nucleotides agree with TRBD2. With V trimmed by 3 bases and J by 3 bases, 8 bases remained unmatched. CDR3 length equals 15 residues. Germline assignment: CDR1 DFQATT and CDR2 SNEGSKA (reference sequence). The CDR3 loop reads CSASRAAGVTDTQYF. The CDR3 coding sequence is TGCAGTGCTAGTCGCGCAGCGGGAGTTACAGATACGCAGTATTTT.

The chain recombines TRBV15 with TRBJ2-3; no clear D gene. Trimming left V 0 bases short and J 1 base short, with 8 bases between. This CDR3 contains 15 residues. Germline values: CDR1 LNHNV, CDR2 YYDKDF (reference sequence). The CDR3 DNA follows: TGTGCCACCAGCAGAGATAGGCAGCGCACAGATACGCAGTATTTT. This sequence encodes CATSRDRQRTDTQYF.

About this clonotype: The junction departs from the called germline gene at one end, perhaps through a read error. The chain uses TRBV4-2 and TRBJ2-3, with D possibly called TRBD1 or TRBD2 (5 bases each). Germline CDR1 and CDR2: LGHNA and YNFKEQ. The CDR3 spans 13 residues. In DNA form, the CDR3 reads TGTGCCAGCAACCAAAGCTATGGGGGTACGCAGTATTTT. This encodes CASNQSYGGTQYF.

The chain links TRBV6-2 or TRBV6-3 to TRBJ2-7; 11 bases agree with TRBD2. CDR1 MNHEY and CDR2 SVGEGT come from the germline V gene. The CDR3 is made up of 18 amino acids. V lost 7 bases to trimming and J lost 1 base; unmatched junction nucleotides: 15. CDR3 DNA: TGTGCCAGCAAGAGAGACAGGTGGCCTAGCGGGAGGTCCTACGAGCAGTACTTC. It yields the protein CASKRDRWPSGRSYEQYF.